Sequencing of this T cell receptor (beta chain) was carried out in a study of early T cells in non-severe SARS-CoV-2 infection. In the study overall: Chains were not paired, and sequencing was done on bulk RNA from unsorted whole blood. General study points: Matching against VDJdb likely underestimated virus-specific expansions, favoring anti-spike CD8.

The CDR3 spans 17 residues. Per the germline V gene, CDR1 is SGHDT and CDR2 is YYEEEE. V gave up 1 base and J gave up 4 bases; unmatched junction bases: 6. This clonotype has a count of ten or more. The antigen remains unidentified. Molecules of cDNA were individually given unique molecular identifiers that were attached to them. MiXCR, applied by TCRdb to the 5' RACE reads, yields one record per CDR3 protein. The table records roughly 41,000 distinct CDR3 sequences, 5% to 5.5% of them present only once. Sequencing was performed on whole blood, taken at baseline. J is TRBJ2-5 and V is TRBV5-6, with TRBD2 identical over 14 bases. The clonotype comes from an adult who was a healthcare worker with PCR-confirmed SARS-CoV-2 infection or an uninfected control (not recorded which). The CDR3 region has the DNA TGTGCCAGCAGCTTGCGGACTAGCGGGAGGAAGCGAGAGACCCAGTACTTC. Amino acid sequence: CASSLRTSGRKRETQYF.